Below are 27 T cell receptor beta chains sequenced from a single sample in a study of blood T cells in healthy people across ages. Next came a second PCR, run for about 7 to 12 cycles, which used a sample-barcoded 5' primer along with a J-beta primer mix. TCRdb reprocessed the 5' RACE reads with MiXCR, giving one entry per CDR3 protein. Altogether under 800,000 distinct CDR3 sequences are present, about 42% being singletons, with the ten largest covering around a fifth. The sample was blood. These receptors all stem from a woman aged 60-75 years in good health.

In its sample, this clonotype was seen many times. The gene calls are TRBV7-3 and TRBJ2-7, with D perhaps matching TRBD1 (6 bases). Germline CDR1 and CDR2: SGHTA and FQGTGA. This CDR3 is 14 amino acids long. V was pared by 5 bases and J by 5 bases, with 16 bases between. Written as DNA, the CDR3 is TGTGCCAGCAGCACCACCCAGGGGAGTCACGAGCAGTACTTC. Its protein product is CASSTTQGSHEQYF.

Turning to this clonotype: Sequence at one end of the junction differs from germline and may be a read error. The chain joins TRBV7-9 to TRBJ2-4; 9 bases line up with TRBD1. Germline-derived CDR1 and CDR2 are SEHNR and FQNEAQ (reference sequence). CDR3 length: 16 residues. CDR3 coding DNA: TGTGCCAGCAGCTTAACAGGGGGCCAGAAGGGGAACATTCAGCACTTC. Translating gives CASSLTGGQKGNIQHF.

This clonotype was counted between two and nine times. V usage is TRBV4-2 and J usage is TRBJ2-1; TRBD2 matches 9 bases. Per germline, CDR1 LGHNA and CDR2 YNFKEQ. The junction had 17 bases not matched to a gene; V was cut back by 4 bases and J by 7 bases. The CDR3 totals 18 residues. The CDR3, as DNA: TGTGCCAGCAGCCTCCACCGCCCTGTCCGCGGGGGGGGAAATGAGCAGTTCTTC. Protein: CASSLHRPVRGGGNEQFF.

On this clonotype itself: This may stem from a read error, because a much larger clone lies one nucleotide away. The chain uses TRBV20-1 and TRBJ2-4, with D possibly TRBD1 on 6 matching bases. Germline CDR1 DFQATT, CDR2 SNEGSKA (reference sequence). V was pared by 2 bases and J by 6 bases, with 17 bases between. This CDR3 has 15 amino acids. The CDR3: CSARHPGAERNIQYF. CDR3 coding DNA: TGCAGTGCTAGACATCCAGGGGCAGAGAGAAACATTCAGTACTTC.

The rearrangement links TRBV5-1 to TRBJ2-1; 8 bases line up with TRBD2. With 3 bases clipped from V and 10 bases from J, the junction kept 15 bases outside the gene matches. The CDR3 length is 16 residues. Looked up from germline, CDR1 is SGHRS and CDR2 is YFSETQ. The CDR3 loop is CASSSLSGGGLREQFF. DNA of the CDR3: TGCGCCAGCAGCTCCCTGAGCGGGGGAGGCCTCAGAGAGCAGTTCTTC.

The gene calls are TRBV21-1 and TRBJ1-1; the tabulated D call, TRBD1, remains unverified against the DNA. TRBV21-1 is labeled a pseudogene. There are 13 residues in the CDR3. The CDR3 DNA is TGTGCCAGCATGGGGGGGGCGCAACCTGAAGCTTTCTTT. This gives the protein CASMGGAQPEAFF.

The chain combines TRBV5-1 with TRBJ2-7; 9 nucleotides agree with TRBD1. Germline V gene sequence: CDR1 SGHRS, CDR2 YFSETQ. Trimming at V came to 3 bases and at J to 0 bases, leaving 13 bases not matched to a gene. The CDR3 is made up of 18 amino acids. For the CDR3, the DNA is TGCGCCAGCAGCTGGCTGGACAGGGGTTCTTCGGGCTCCTACGAGCAGTACTTC. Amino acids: CASSWLDRGSSGSYEQYF.

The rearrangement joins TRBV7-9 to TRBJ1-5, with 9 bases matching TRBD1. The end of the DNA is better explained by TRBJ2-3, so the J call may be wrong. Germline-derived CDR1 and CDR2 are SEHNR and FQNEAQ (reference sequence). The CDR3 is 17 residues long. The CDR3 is CASSYTKDRGPNQPQYF. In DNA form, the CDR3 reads TGTGCCAGCAGTTATACGAAGGACAGGGGCCCAAATCAGCCCCAGTATTTT.

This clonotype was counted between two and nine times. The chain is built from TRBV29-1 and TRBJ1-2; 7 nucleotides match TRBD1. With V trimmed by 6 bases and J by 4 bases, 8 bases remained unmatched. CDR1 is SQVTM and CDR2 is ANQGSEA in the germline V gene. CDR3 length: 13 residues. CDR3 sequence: CSVNLRTGYGYTF. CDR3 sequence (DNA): TGCAGCGTCAACCTTCGGACAGGCTATGGCTACACCTTC.

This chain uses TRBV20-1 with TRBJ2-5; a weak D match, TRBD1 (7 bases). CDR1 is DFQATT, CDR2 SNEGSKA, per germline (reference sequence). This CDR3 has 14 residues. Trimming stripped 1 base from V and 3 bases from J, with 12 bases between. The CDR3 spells CSARVPGGKETQYF. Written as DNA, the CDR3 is TGCAGTGCTAGAGTGCCAGGGGGGAAAGAGACCCAGTACTTC.

DNA for the CDR3: TGTGCCAGCAGCGTAGTGTATGGGGCTGAAGCTTTCTTT. Translating it yields CASSVVYGAEAFF. This rearrangement joins TRBV9 to TRBJ1-1, with D uncertain. V gave up 0 bases and J gave up 6 bases, with 9 bases separating them. Germline values: CDR1 SGDLS, CDR2 YYNGEE. The CDR3 has 13 amino acids.

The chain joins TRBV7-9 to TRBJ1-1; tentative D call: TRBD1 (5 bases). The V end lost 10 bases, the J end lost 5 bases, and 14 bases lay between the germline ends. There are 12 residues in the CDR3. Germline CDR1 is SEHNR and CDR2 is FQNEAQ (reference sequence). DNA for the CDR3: TGTGCCACCGACCGGGACGGGACTGAAGCTTTCTTT. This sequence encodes CATDRDGTEAFF.

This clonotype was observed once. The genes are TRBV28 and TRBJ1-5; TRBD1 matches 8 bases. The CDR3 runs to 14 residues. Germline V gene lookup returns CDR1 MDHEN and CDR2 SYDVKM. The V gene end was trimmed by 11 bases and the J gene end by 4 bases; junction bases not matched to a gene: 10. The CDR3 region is CACYPGGGNQPQHF. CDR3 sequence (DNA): TGTGCCTGTTACCCAGGGGGCGGAAATCAGCCCCAGCATTTT.

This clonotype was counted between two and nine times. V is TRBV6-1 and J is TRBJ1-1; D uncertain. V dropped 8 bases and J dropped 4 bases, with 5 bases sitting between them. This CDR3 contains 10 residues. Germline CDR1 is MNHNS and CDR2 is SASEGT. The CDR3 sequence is CASGFTEAFF. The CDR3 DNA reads TGTGCCAGCGGGTTCACTGAAGCTTTCTTT.

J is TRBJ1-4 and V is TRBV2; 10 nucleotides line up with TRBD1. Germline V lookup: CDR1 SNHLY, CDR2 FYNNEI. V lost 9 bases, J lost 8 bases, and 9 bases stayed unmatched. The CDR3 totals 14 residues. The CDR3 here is CASLRGTGDEKLFF. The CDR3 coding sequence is TGTGCCAGTCTACGCGGGACAGGGGACGAAAAACTGTTTTTT.

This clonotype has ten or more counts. CDR3 sequence (DNA): TGCGCCAGCAGCCTGACTAGCGGGGGGCTAAACGAGCAGTACTTC. Amino acid sequence: CASSLTSGGLNEQYF. This rearrangement joins TRBV5-1 to TRBJ2-7, with 13 nucleotides matching TRBD2. The germline V gene encodes CDR1 SGHRS and CDR2 YFSETQ. This CDR3 is 15 amino acids long. V lost 4 bases, J lost 5 bases, and 6 bases stayed unmatched.

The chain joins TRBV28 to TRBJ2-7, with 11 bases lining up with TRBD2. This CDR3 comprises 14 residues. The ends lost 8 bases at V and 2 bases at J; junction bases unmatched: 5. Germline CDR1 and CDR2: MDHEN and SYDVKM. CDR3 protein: CASHTSGRTYEQYF. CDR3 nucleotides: TGTGCCAGCCATACTAGCGGGAGAACCTACGAGCAGTACTTC. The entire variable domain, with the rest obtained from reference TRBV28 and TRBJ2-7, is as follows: DVKVTQSSRYLVKRTGEKVFLECVQDMDHENMFWYRQDPGLGLRLIYFSYDVKMKEKGDIPEGYSVSREKKERFSLILESASTNQTSMYLCASHTSGRTYEQYFGPGTRLTVT.

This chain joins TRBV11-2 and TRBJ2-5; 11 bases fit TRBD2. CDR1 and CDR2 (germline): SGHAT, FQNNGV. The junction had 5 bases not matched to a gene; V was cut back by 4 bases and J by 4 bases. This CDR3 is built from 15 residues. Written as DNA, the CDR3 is TGTGCCAGCAGCTCCGAACTAGCGGGAGTAGAGACCCAGTACTTC. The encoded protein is CASSSELAGVETQYF.

In nucleotides, the CDR3 is TGTGCCAGCATCACTGGCGGGGTTGGCGAGACCCAGTACTTC. Amino acids: CASITGGVGETQYF. The chain is built from TRBV28 and TRBJ2-5, with D tentatively TRBD2 (6 bases). The V gene's germline CDR1 is MDHEN and CDR2 SYDVKM. Trimming shortened V by 7 bases and J by 5 bases, and 17 bases separated the two germline ends. The CDR3 covers 14 residues.

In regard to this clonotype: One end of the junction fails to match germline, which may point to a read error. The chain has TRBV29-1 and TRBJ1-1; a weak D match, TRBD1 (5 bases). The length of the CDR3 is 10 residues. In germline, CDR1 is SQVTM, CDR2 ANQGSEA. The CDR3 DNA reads TGCTGCGTTGAAAGAGGGGCAGCTTTCTTT. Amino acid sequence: CCVERGAAFF.

CDR3 sequence (DNA): TGCAGCGTTGAATGGACGGAACCCCGTGAGACCCAGTACTTC. Translated, it gives CSVEWTEPRETQYF. The chain is built from TRBV29-1 and TRBJ2-5; D call uncertain. The CDR3 totals 14 residues. Germline assignment: CDR1 SQVTM and CDR2 ANQGSEA. V lost 2 bases and J lost 5, with 15 bases in between.

DNA of the CDR3: TGTGCCAGCAGTGTTTACTATGAGCAGTTCTTC. Its translation is CASSVYYEQFF. This sequence joins TRBV6-1 and TRBJ2-1; D ambiguous. V was pared by 4 bases and J by 8 bases, with 6 bases between. The CDR3 loop spans 11 amino acids. Germline CDR1 MNHNS, CDR2 SASEGT.

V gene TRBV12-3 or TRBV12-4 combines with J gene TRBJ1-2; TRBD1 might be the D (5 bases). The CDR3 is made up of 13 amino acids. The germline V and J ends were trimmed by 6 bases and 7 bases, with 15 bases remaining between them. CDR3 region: CASRNSGHGGYTF. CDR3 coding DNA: TGTGCCAGCAGGAACTCGGGGCATGGTGGCTACACCTTC.

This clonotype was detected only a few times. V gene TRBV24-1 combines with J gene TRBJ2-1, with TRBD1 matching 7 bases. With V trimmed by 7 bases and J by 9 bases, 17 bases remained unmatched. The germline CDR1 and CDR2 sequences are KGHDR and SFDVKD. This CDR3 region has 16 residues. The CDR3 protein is CATSPWYRGSTSEQFF. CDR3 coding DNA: TGTGCCACCAGCCCGTGGTACAGGGGAAGTACAAGTGAGCAGTTCTTC.

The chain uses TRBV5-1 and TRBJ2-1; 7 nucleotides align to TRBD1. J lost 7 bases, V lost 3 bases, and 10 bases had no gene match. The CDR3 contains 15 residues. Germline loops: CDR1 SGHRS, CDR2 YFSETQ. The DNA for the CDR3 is TGCGCCAGCAGCTCCCAGACAGGGCCTTTTAATGAGCAGTTCTTC. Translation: CASSSQTGPFNEQFF.

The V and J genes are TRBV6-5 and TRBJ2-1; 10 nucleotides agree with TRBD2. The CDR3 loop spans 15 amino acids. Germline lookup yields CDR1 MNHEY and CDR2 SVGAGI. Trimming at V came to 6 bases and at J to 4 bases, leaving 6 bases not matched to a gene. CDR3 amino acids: CASRTGLAIYNEQFF. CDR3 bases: TGTGCCAGCAGGACGGGACTAGCGATATACAATGAGCAGTTCTTC.

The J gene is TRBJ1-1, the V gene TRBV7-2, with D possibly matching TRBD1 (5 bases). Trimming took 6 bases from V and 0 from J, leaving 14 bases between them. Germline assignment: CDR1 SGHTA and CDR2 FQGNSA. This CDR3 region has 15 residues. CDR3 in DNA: TGTGCCAGCAGTGGCCCCGCAGGGATGAACACTGAAGCTTTCTTT. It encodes CASSGPAGMNTEAFF.